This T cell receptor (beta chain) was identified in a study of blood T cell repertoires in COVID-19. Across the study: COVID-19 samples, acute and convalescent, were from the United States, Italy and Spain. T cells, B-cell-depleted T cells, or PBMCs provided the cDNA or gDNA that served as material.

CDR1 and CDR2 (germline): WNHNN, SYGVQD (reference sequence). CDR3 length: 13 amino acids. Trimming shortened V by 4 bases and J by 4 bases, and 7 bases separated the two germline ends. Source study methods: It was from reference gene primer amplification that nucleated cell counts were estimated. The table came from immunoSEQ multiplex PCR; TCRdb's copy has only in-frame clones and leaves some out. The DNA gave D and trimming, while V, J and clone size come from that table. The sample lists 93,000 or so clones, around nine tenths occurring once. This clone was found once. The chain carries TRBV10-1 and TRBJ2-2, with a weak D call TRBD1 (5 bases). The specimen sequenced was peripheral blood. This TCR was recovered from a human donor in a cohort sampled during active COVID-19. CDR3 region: CASSGRATGELFF. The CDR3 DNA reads TGCGCCAGCAGTGGCAGGGCCACCGGGGAGCTGTTTTTT.